This T cell receptor (beta chain) was identified in a study of T cell responses to AZD1222 COVID-19 vaccine (dated by TCRdb to the early 2020s). With respect to the entire study: AZD1222 recipients whose second dose came at about 4 weeks and those whose second dose came at about 12 weeks were combined into one group, since spike-specific TCR depth and breadth did not differ between the two schedules. A total of more than 230 trial participants underwent TCR sequencing, of whom around 200 received two doses of AZD1222 and approximately 25 received two doses of the MenACWY control vaccine. Trial participants were enrolled by age into subgroups of 18-55, 56-69 and 70-plus years, and about 150, 27 and 61 TCR-sequenced participants, respectively, were included in these subgroups. Overall results and qualifications from the work: The 56-69-year group was small, and its depth increase did not reach significance, likely because of low power. Conclusions about previously exposed vaccinees are limited, since just six or seven AZD1222 recipients were seropositive for SARS-CoV-2 at baseline. The whole spike protein was spanned by vaccine-associated CD4 TCRs, and dominant responses were seen in regions 160-218 and 743-854. No day 14 peak-response samples were available, so repertoires were characterized only after the peak T cell response. After two AZD1222 doses, spike-specific TCR breadth and depth were significantly higher than at day 0 and than in MenACWY recipients. Epitopes outside the regions mutated in the B.1.351 and B.1.1.7 variants were reportedly recognized by nearly half of the unique spike-specific TCRs. Participants were mostly white British and included more females than males, and it was suggested by the authors that clonal diversity may have been underestimated.

The intended sense of this specimen's time point label: baseline before first vaccination. The vaccinee samples were drawn from two UK trials, COV001 and COV002, one of which was a single-blind randomized controlled phase 2/3 trial testing AZD1222 (ChAdOx1 nCoV-19) in healthy adults. Trial participant PBMC samples were collected at day 0 and day 28 after the second dose for TCRbeta chain sequencing. The CDR3 regions of human TCRbeta chains were subjected to immunosequencing. On the study's bioinformatics: TCRs in the repertoires were matched against a reference library of SARS-CoV-2-specific TCRs that had been generated with the MIRA antigen-specificity platform. Breadth was defined as the fraction of unique TCRs that were SARS-CoV-2-associated, and depth was defined as the fraction of total T cells that were SARS-CoV-2-associated. Using the MIRA data, each spike-specific TCR was mapped to the spike region that the TCR reacts to and placed in a CD4 or CD8 class. Log10-transformed breadth and depth values were compared by one-way ANOVA with Sidak's multiple comparisons tests. The immuneACCESS repertoire file appears here via TCRdb, limited to in-frame rearrangements. These files lack a portion of the clones; in checked studies, under half of the deficit traces to unresolved V genes, and the cause of the others is not known. V and J calls and clone size are copied from that table; D and trimming were computed from the DNA. The sample includes approximately 84,000 clones, with around 89% observed a single time. Of the sample, 31% is held by the ten largest clones.

As regards this clone: Its target antigen remains unknown. Nothing much larger sits one base from this clone, and base qualities are not available.

The receptor comes from an adult in good health. The sample here was peripheral blood, taken on day 0 of AZD1222 vaccination.

At the DNA level, the sequence is TGTGCCAGCAGCCCCGAGGCTAGCGGGAGGGAGGGAGCCAAAAACATTCAGTACTTC. Its product reads: CASSPEASGREGAKNIQYF. Rearrangement joined TRBV13 to TRBJ2-4; TRBD2 matches 12 bases in the middle. Here V drops 5 bases and J drops 0 bases, and the junction holds 11 bases not matched to any gene. CDR1 and CDR2 are read off the germline V gene (reference sequence) as PRHDT and FYEKMQ. Taken from cysteine to phenylalanine, the CDR3 has 19 residues. Kept here is only the CDR3 DNA, which spans 57 bases and is read in frame from base 1.